This T cell receptor beta chain was observed in a study of ipilimumab plus nivolumab after autologous stem cell transplantation. The CDR3 has 13 amino acids. Germline assignment: CDR1 MRHNA and CDR2 SNTAGT. Assay: immunoSEQ multiplex PCR; the TCRdb copy retains only in-frame clones and omits some. This table holds 9,000 to 15,000 clones, 60% to 80% found once. Starting 14 to 28 days after autologous transplant, ipilimumab 1 mg/kg was given. A word on this clone: One junction end does not reproduce the germline sequence, and a read error may be involved.

The TCR originated in a male donor with diffuse large B-cell lymphoma. The V gene is TRBV6-4, the J gene TRBJ2-7; no reliable D call. The sequences come from PBMCs, collected in a trial of ipilimumab plus nivolumab as post-transplant consolidation. CDR3 protein: CASSYSSPYEQYF. The CDR3 DNA reads TGTGCCAGCAGTTACTCAAGTCCCTACGAGCAGTACTTC.